This T cell receptor beta chain derives from a study of T cells in Graves' hyperthyroidism and ophthalmopathy. Every diagnosis used clinical symptoms, serum thyroxine and TRAb, thyroid ultrasound and orbital computed tomography. The CDR3 regions of TCR beta were amplified from RNA transcripts. HTBI primers were employed in a first-round RT-PCR of the TCR CDR3. TCRdb recomputed calls from the multiplex PCR reads with MiXCR, one row per CDR3 protein. Of fewer than 750,000 distinct CDR3 sequences listed, roughly 15% are singletons. Study-wide results and caveats: Most clonotypes that expanded in the thyroid above 0.001 also showed up in blood.

The table lists this clonotype with many counts. Its target is unknown. The receptor comes from a woman aged 50 to 60 with Graves' ophthalmopathy. The specimen was blood.

CDR3 protein: CASRNLEIRPQHF. The DNA of the CDR3 is TGTGCCAGCAGGAACCTGGAGATTCGGCCCCAGCATTTT. The rearrangement uses TRBV6-2 or TRBV6-3 and TRBJ1-5; no clear D. Germline V gives CDR1 MNHEY, CDR2 SVGEGT. The CDR3 loop spans 13 amino acids. V gave up 6 bases and J gave up 9 bases, with 15 bases separating them.